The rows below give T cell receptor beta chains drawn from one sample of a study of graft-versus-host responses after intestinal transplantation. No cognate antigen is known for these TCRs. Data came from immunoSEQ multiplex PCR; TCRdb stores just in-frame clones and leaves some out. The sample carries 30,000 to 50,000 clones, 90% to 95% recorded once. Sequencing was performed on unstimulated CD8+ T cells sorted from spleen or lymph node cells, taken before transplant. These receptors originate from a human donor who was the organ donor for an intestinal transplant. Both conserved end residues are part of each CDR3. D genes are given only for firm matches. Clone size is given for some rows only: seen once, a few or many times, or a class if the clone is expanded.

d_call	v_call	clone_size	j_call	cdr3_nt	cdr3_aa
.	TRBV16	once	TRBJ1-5	TGTGCCAGCGGCCAGGGGAATCAGCCCCAGCATTTT	CASGQGNQPQHF
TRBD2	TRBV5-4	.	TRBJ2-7	TGTGCCAGCAGCTGGGCGGGAGGGGGCGGGTACGAGCAGTACTTC	CASSWAGGGGYEQYF
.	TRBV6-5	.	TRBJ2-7	TGTGCCACCACCCCCGTGTTCGACTCCTACGAGCAGTACTTC	CATTPVFDSYEQYF
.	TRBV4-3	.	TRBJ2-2	TGCGCCAGCAGCCTAGTATCTTTTGGCGGGGAGCTGTTTTTT	CASSLVSFGGELFF
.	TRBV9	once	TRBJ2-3	TGTGCCAGCAGCATATGGGACGGCGGCGAGAGGGCGCAGTATTTT	CASSIWDGGERAQYF
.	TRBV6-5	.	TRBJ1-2	TGTGCCAGCAGTTCCCTCGAGAACCCGGGCTACACCTTC	CASSSLENPGYTF
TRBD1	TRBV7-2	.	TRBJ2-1	TGTGCCAGCAGCTTTCCGGGACAGGGCTACCCGAGCTCTTACAATGAGCAGTTCTTC	CASSFPGQGYPSSYNEQFF
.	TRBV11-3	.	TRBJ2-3	TGTGCCAGCAGCTTGTTCGCAGATACGCAGTATTTT	CASSLFADTQYF
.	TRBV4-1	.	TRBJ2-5	TGCGCCAGCAGCCAAGGCCATTCGGCAGAGACCCAGTACTTC	CASSQGHSAETQYF
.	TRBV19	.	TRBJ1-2	TGTGCCAGTAGTTGGGACCCAACGTACTATGGCTACACCTTC	CASSWDPTYYGYTF
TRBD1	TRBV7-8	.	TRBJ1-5	TGTGCCAGCAGCTTATCCGGGACAGGGCCTCAGCCCCAGCATTTT	CASSLSGTGPQPQHF
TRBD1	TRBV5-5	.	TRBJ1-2	TGTGCCAGCGGCAACACAGGGGATGACTACACCTTC	CASGNTGDDYTF
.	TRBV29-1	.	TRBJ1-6	TGCAGCGTCGCCGATGGGAATGGATCACCCCTCCACTTT	CSVADGNGSPLHF
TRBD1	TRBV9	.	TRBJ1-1	TGTGCCAGCAGCGTAGTAGGAAAAGGGACAGGGGGAACTGAAGCTTTCTTT	CASSVVGKGTGGTEAFF
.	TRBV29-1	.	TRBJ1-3	TGCAGCGTTGAATCCGGGTCGGGAAACACCATATATTTT	CSVESGSGNTIYF
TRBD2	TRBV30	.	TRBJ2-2	TGTGCCTGGAGTCCAGGACTAGCGGGGACCGGGGAGCTGTTTTTT	CAWSPGLAGTGELFF
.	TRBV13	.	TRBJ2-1	TGTGCCAGCAGCTTCGGAATGCATGAGCAGTTCTTC	CASSFGMHEQFF
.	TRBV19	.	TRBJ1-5	TGTGCCAGTAAACGAGTTGGTTGGGATACATCTAATAGCAATCAGCCCCAGCATTTT	CASKRVGWDTSNSNQPQHF
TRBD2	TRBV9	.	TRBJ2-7	TGTGCCAGCAGCGCCGGACTAGCGGGGGAATACGAGCAGTACTTC	CASSAGLAGEYEQYF
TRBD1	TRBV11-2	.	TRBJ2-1	TGTGCCAGCAGCTGGCCCCGTGGACAGGGGTACAATGAGCAGTTCTTC	CASSWPRGQGYNEQFF
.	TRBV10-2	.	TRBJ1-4	TGCGCCAGCAGAAAAAGCGGAGCCTATGAAAAACTGTTTTTT	CASRKSGAYEKLFF
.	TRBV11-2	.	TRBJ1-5	TGTGCCAGCAGCTTAGATCGGGCAGGGTGTCAGGTTAGCAATCAGCCCCAGCATTTT	CASSLDRAGCQVSNQPQHF
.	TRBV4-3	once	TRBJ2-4	TGCGCCAGCAGCCCCAGGCTAGCCAAAAACATTCAGTACTTC	CASSPRLAKNIQYF